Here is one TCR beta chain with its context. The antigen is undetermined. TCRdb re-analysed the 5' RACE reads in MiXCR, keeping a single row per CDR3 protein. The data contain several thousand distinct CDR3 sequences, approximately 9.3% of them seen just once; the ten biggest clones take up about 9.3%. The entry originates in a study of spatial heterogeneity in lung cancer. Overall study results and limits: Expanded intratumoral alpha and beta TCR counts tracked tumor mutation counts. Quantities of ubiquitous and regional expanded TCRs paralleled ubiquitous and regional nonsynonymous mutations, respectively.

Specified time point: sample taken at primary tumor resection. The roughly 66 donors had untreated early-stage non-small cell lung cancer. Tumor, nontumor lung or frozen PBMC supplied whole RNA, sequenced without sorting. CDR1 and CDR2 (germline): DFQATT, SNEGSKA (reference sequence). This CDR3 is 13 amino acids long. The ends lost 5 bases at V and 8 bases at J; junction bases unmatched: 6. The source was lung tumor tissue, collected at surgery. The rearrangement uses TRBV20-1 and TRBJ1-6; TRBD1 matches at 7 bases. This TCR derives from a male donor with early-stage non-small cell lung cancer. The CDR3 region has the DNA TGCAGTGCTCGCCGGGACAGAGATTCACCCCTCCACTTT. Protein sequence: CSARRDRDSPLHF.